The sequence of this TCR beta chain was determined in a study of T cells in Graves' hyperthyroidism and ophthalmopathy. A lack of ophthalmopathy progression within 18 months defined stable Graves' hyperthyroidism. Not enrolled were patients with uncontrolled infection, other autoimmune disease, pregnancy or lactation. General study results and limits: Most thyroid clonotypes expanded above 0.001 were also detected in blood.

V was cut by 2 bases and J by 7 bases, with 12 bases left in between. The germline gives CDR1 DFQATT, CDR2 SNEGSKA (reference sequence). The CDR3 runs to 12 residues. Amplification yielded TCR beta CDR3 regions, with RNA transcripts as the source. First-round RT-PCR targeting the TCR CDR3 was performed with the HTBI primer set. TCRdb analysed the multiplex PCR reads with MiXCR anew, one entry per CDR3 protein. The table includes roughly 380,000 distinct CDR3 sequences, approximately 14% detected once. This clonotype has only a few counts. Its cognate antigen is unknown. Material for sequencing was blood. The gene calls are TRBV20-1 and TRBJ2-7; a weak D match, TRBD1 (5 bases). The sequence came from a woman younger than 30 with Graves' hyperthyroidism. The CDR3 DNA reads TGCAGTGCTAGAAAGGGGCCGCGGGAGCAGTACTTC. Amino acid sequence: CSARKGPREQYF.